This TCR beta chain was identified in a study of T cell responses to AZD1222 COVID-19 vaccine (dated by TCRdb to the early 2020s). With regard to the full study: Because spike-specific TCR depth and breadth did not differ between the two schedules, AZD1222 recipients who got a second dose at roughly 4 weeks were pooled with those who got a second dose at roughly 12 weeks. TCR sequencing was performed for about 250 trial participants, of whom around 210 were given two doses of AZD1222 and around 26 were given two doses of MenACWY control vaccine. Trial participants were enrolled by age into 18-55, 56-69 and 70-plus year subgroups, with 148, 28 and 57 TCR-sequenced participants respectively. Results the study describes overall, beyond this receptor: No day 14 peak-response samples were available, so repertoires were characterized only after the peak T cell response. Spike-specific TCR breadth and depth rose significantly after two AZD1222 doses compared with day 0 and with MenACWY recipients. Most participants were white British and females outnumbered males, and the authors suggested that clonal diversity may have been underestimated. In the small 56-69-year group, the increase in depth fell short of significance, most likely because of low power. Only six or seven AZD1222 recipients were SARS-CoV-2 seropositive at baseline, limiting conclusions about previously exposed vaccinees. Reportedly, close to half of the unique spike-specific TCRs recognized epitopes lying outside the regions that are mutated in the B.1.351 and B.1.1.7 variants. The vaccine-associated CD4 TCRs covered the entire spike protein, and the dominant responses fell in regions 160-218 and 743-854.

Concerning this clone: Its antigen is not yet known. No base-level quality is on record; no much larger clone is a single base apart.

The CDR3 regions of human TCRbeta chains were subjected to immunosequencing. Under the source paper's analysis protocol: TCRs in the repertoires were matched against a reference library of SARS-CoV-2-specific TCRs that had been generated with the MIRA antigen-specificity platform. Breadth was defined as the fraction of unique TCRs that were SARS-CoV-2-associated. Depth was defined as the fraction of total T cells that were SARS-CoV-2-associated. Using the MIRA data, every spike-specific TCR was mapped to the spike region that the TCR reacted to and assigned to either a CD4 or a CD8 class. Log10-transformed breadth and depth values were compared by one-way ANOVA with Sidak's multiple comparisons tests. The table comes from immuneACCESS by way of TCRdb, which keeps in-frame sequences with V and J called. Part of the clones is missing from these tables; in studies checked, under half for an unresolved V gene and the rest for unknown reasons. V, J and clone size are those of that table, while D and trimming were read from the DNA. This sample is represented by more than 110,000 clones; around 88% of them were singletons. Nearly 3.5% of the sample is held by the ten biggest clonotypes.

In light of the paper, this sample's time point label describes: baseline before first vaccination. The vaccinee samples were drawn from two UK trials, COV001 and COV002, one of which was a single-blind randomized controlled phase 2/3 trial testing AZD1222 (ChAdOx1 nCoV-19) in healthy adults. For TCRbeta chain sequencing, PBMC samples from trial participants were taken at day 0 and at day 28 after the second dose. This receptor was taken from an adult in good health. The source material was peripheral blood, sampled on day 0 of AZD1222 vaccination.

The CDR3 region has the sequence CATSSGLNTGELFF. Read as DNA, the sequence is TGTGCCACCTCTAGCGGCCTAAACACCGGGGAGCTGTTTTTT. The chain uses TRBV28 and TRBJ2-2, and 7 junction bases match TRBD2. The CDR3 runs 14 amino acids, cysteine and phenylalanine included. Only CDR3 DNA is held: 42 bases, read in frame from base 1. Relative to germline, V is missing 10 bases and J is missing 2 bases, with 7 bases of the junction outside any gene match. The germline V gene yields MDHEN for CDR1 and SYDVKM for CDR2.